These 24 T cell receptor beta chains share one sample of origin, sequenced in a study of blood T cell repertoires in COVID-19. The method was immunoSEQ multiplex PCR; TCRdb's version includes in-frame clones alone and lacks a portion of them. Of more than 150,000 clones in the sample, 80% to 90% were seen once. Sequenced sample: PBMCs or T cells enriched from blood (not recorded which). The receptors originated from a man aged 40-49 years who had recovered from COVID-19.

This clone was found a few times. The chain carries TRBV6-6 and TRBJ2-5; weak D call: TRBD2 (6 bases). CDR1 is MNHNY and CDR2 is SVGAGI in the germline V gene (reference sequence). Trimming removed 8 bases from V and 5 bases from J, with 12 bases in between. This CDR3 is built from 12 residues. CDR3 region: CASGGSWETQYF. CDR3 in DNA: TGTGCCAGCGGGGGGAGCTGGGAGACCCAGTACTTC.

The sample holds one count of this clone. The gene calls are TRBV10-3 and TRBJ2-3; 8 nucleotides match TRBD1. This CDR3 has 14 residues. Germline loops: CDR1 ENHRY, CDR2 SYGVKD. V shed 10 bases, J shed 4 bases, and the junction held 10 bases outside the gene matches. The chain's CDR3 is CASGSGQGPDTQYF. The CDR3 DNA reads as TGTGCCAGCGGCTCCGGACAGGGCCCAGATACGCAGTATTTT.

The rearrangement uses TRBV14 and TRBJ1-3; D not resolved. V was trimmed by 1 base and J by 2 bases, leaving 9 bases between them. The CDR3 is 15 amino acids. The V gene's germline CDR1 is SGHDN and CDR2 FVKESK. CDR3 bases: TGTGCCAGCAGCCAAGTCCCTCGGGCTGGAAACACCATATATTTT. It encodes CASSQVPRAGNTIYF.

V and J are TRBV4-1 and TRBJ1-1, with D unclear. The germline CDR1 and CDR2 sequences are MGHRA and YSYEKL. The V and J ends lost 1 base and 1 base respectively, with 10 bases between them. The CDR3 is 15 residues long. The CDR3: CASSQGGPGNTEAFF. The CDR3 DNA follows: TGCGCCAGCAGCCAAGGAGGGCCAGGGAACACTGAAGCTTTCTTT.

A single count supports this clone. The chain has TRBV6-6 and TRBJ1-1; tentatively, D is TRBD1 (5 bases). The CDR3 is 12 residues long. Germline CDR1 reads MNHNY; CDR2 reads SVGAGI (reference sequence). Trimming took 2 bases from V and 12 from J, leaving 13 bases between them. The CDR3 loop reads CASSYGAAETFF. The DNA for the CDR3 is TGTGCCAGCAGTTACGGGGCGGCCGAAACTTTCTTT.

This sequence joins TRBV12-3 or TRBV12-4 and TRBJ2-1; tentatively, D is TRBD1 (6 bases). The CDR3 totals 13 residues. The V end lost 5 bases, the J end lost 8 bases, and 13 bases lay between the germline ends. CDR3 region: CASSPLGGHEQFF. In nucleotides, the CDR3 is TGTGCCAGCAGTCCGCTTGGGGGCCATGAGCAGTTCTTC.

This chain joins TRBV6-1 and TRBJ2-3; maybe TRBD1 (5 bases). The CDR3 is 15 residues long. V was pared by 2 bases and J by 6 bases, with 15 bases between. Germline CDR1 MNHNS, CDR2 SASEGT. For the CDR3, the DNA is TGTGCCAGCAGTGAAAATCCTAGGTCAGGGGATACGCAGTATTTT. Translation: CASSENPRSGDTQYF.

This clone was recorded a few times. The chain joins TRBV27 to TRBJ2-2; 8 positions agree with TRBD2. This CDR3 has 15 amino acids. V was clipped by 2 bases and J by 6 bases; unmatched bases: 5. CDR1 and CDR2 from the germline V gene are MNHEY and SMNVEV (reference sequence). DNA of the CDR3: TGTGCCAGCAGTTTACAAGCGGGAGTAGCCGGGGAGCTGTTTTTT. This sequence encodes CASSLQAGVAGELFF.

This chain joins TRBV5-1 and TRBJ1-1; D uncertain. The germline CDR1 and CDR2 sequences are SGHRS and YFSETQ. CDR3 length: 13 amino acids. Trimming removed 4 bases at V and 0 bases at J, with 7 bases between. The CDR3 DNA sequence: TGCGCCAGCAGCCCTGAGGTGAACACTGAAGCTTTCTTT. This gives the protein CASSPEVNTEAFF.

Here the CDR3 reads CASTLYRNWTSGSTFSSYEQYF. In DNA, the CDR3 is TGTGCCAGCACCTTGTACCGGAATTGGACTAGCGGGAGTACCTTCAGCTCCTACGAGCAGTACTTC. The chain couples TRBV7-3 to TRBJ2-7, with 13 bases fitting TRBD2. The trim removed 7 bases at V and 0 bases at J, leaving 24 bases unmatched. The CDR3 is 22 amino acids. CDR1 SGHTA and CDR2 FQGTGA come from the germline V gene.

This clone was counted between two and nine times. The rearrangement links TRBV4-1 to TRBJ1-5; D ambiguous. V was shortened by 0 bases and J by 6 bases, with 6 bases between the two germline ends. The CDR3 is 13 amino acids. Germline-derived CDR1 and CDR2 are MGHRA and YSYEKL. DNA of the CDR3: TGCGCCAGCAGCCAAGATCCGGGTCAGCCCCAGCATTTT. This encodes CASSQDPGQPQHF.

CDR3 DNA: TGTGCCAGCAGTGATCCAGCGGGGAGCTCCTACGAGCAGTACTTC. Translating it yields CASSDPAGSSYEQYF. V and J are TRBV2 and TRBJ2-7; 7 bases are a match to TRBD2. The CDR3 covers 15 residues. In germline, CDR1 is SNHLY, CDR2 FYNNEI. Trimming at V came to 3 bases and at J to 0 bases, leaving 5 bases not matched to a gene.

This clone has more than one count but fewer than ten. The V call is TRBV27, the J call TRBJ2-7, with a possible D match to TRBD1 (6 bases). Germline CDR1 reads MNHEY; CDR2 reads SMNVEV (reference sequence). The CDR3 runs 13 residues. V was cut by 4 bases and J by 3 bases, with 10 bases left in between. The chain's CDR3 is CASSSQGFYEQYF. For the CDR3, the DNA is TGTGCCAGCAGTTCACAGGGTTTCTACGAGCAGTACTTC.

The V gene is TRBV27, the J gene TRBJ2-7; 11 nucleotides line up with TRBD2. This CDR3 is 16 amino acids long. Losses at the gene ends were 3 bases for V and 1 base for J; bases not matched to a gene: 5. Germline CDR1 and CDR2: MNHEY and SMNVEV (reference sequence). The CDR3 sequence: CASSFRTSGSSYEQYF. CDR3 nucleotides: TGTGCCAGCAGTTTCCGTACTAGCGGGAGTTCCTACGAGCAGTACTTC.

The chain combines TRBV6-5 with TRBJ1-2; 10 positions agree with TRBD1. The CDR3 covers 16 residues. V was pared by 2 bases and J by 6 bases, with 9 bases of the junction left unmatched. Germline-derived CDR1 and CDR2 are MNHEY and SVGAGI. In nucleotides, the CDR3 is TGTGCCAGCAGTTACGCCCACCCCGGGACAGGGGATGGCTACACCTTC. The encoded protein is CASSYAHPGTGDGYTF.

This sequence joins TRBV7-9 and TRBJ2-7; TRBD1 is a possible D gene (5 bases). The CDR3 is 15 residues long. The germline V and J ends were trimmed by 8 bases and 0 bases, with 17 bases remaining between them. Germline V gene data show CDR1 as SEHNR and CDR2 as FQNEAQ (reference sequence). CDR3 nucleotide sequence: TGTGCCAGCCGCCATGCCTCAGGGAACTCCTACGAGCAGTACTTC. Residues: CASRHASGNSYEQYF.

The CDR3 loop is CASSLQGASQETQYF. In DNA form, the CDR3 reads TGTGCCAGCAGCTTACAGGGGGCATCCCAAGAGACCCAGTACTTC. This chain connects TRBV5-8 to TRBJ2-5; 9 bases map to TRBD1. Per germline, CDR1 SGHTS and CDR2 YDEGEE. V was clipped by 2 bases and J by 1 base; unmatched bases: 3. CDR3 size: 15 residues.

The chain uses TRBV2 and TRBJ1-2; no reliable D call. The CDR3 contains 13 residues. With 4 bases removed from V and 6 bases from J, the gap between germline ends came to 12 bases. Germline V gives CDR1 SNHLY, CDR2 FYNNEI. CDR3 sequence reads: CASSGDFFDGYTF. As DNA, the CDR3 is TGTGCCAGCAGTGGCGACTTCTTCGATGGCTACACCTTC.

The chain joins TRBV7-9 to TRBJ1-1; 7 positions match TRBD1. From germline, CDR1 is SEHNR and CDR2 FQNEAQ (reference sequence). The CDR3 runs to 13 residues. Unmatched junction bases numbered 4, after V lost 6 bases and J lost 3 bases. The CDR3 DNA follows: TGTGCCAGCAGGTATACAGGGGACACTGAAGCTTTCTTT. Its protein is CASRYTGDTEAFF. Together with reference TRBV7-9 and TRBJ1-1, the CDR3 gives the full variable domain: DTGVSQNPRHKITKRGQNVTFRCDPISEHNRLYWYRQTLGQGPEFLTYFQNEAQLEKSRLLSDRFSAERPKGSFSTLEIQRTEQGDSAMYLCASRYTGDTEAFFGQGTRLTVV.

V usage is TRBV5-4 and J usage is TRBJ2-3, with D tentatively TRBD2 (6 bases). This CDR3 is 16 amino acids long. The germline V and J ends were trimmed by 4 bases and 0 bases, with 15 bases remaining between them. The V gene's germline CDR1 is SGHNT and CDR2 YYREEE (reference sequence). In nucleotides, the CDR3 is TGTGCCAGCAGCGACAGACGACGGGGGAGCACAGATACGCAGTATTTT. It yields the protein CASSDRRRGSTDTQYF.

The chain couples TRBV10-1 to TRBJ1-5; no firm D call. The CDR3 has 15 amino acids. Trimming stripped 6 bases from V and 7 bases from J, with 19 bases between. Per germline, CDR1 WNHNN and CDR2 SYGVQD (reference sequence). CDR3 residues: CASRGNRPPRQPQHF. The CDR3 coding sequence is TGCGCCAGCAGAGGAAACAGACCCCCACGACAGCCCCAGCATTTT.

The chain carries TRBV7-9 and TRBJ1-1, with D possibly being TRBD1 (6 bases). This CDR3 contains 17 residues. The germline CDR1 and CDR2 sequences are SEHNR and FQNEAQ (reference sequence). Trimming shortened V by 5 bases and J by 1 base, and 20 bases separated the two germline ends. DNA of the CDR3: TGTGCCAGCAGCCCAATCAACCTACAGGGCTCGAACACTGAAGCTTTCTTT. This codes for CASSPINLQGSNTEAFF.

The chain has TRBV6-5 and TRBJ1-2; D not certain. CDR3 length equals 13 residues. The germline V and J ends were trimmed by 6 bases and 2 bases, with 10 bases remaining between them. From germline, CDR1 is MNHEY and CDR2 SVGAGI. The CDR3 loop is CASRPGLNYGYTF. The CDR3 DNA follows: TGTGCCAGCAGGCCGGGATTGAACTATGGCTACACCTTC.

This clone has a handful of counts. This chain uses TRBV2 with TRBJ2-1; 7 positions agree with TRBD2. The V gene's germline CDR1 is SNHLY and CDR2 FYNNEI. With 4 bases clipped from V and 10 bases from J, the junction kept 13 bases outside the gene matches. The CDR3 is 15 residues long. The DNA of the CDR3 is TGTGCCAGCAGTGGGCGGGAGCGGCGGTATCGGGAGCAGTTCTTC. It is translated as CASSGRERRYREQFF.